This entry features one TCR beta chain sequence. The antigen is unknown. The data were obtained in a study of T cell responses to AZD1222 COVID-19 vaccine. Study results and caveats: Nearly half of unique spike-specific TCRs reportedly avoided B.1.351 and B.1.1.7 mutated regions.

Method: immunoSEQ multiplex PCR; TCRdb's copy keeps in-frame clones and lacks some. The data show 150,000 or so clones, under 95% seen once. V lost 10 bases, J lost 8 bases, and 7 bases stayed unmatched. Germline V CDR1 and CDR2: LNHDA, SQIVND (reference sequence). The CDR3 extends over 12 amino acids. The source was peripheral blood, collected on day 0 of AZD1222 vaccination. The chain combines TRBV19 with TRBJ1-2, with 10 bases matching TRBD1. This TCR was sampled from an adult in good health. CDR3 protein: CATRTGGYGYTF. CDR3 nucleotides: TGTGCCACCAGGACAGGGGGATACGGCTACACCTTC. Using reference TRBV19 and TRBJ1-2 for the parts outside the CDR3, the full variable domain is DGGITQSPKYLFRKEGQNVTLSCEQNLNHDAMYWYRQDPGQGLRLIYYSQIVNDFQKGDIAEGYSVSREKKESFPLTVTSAQKNPTAFYLCATRTGGYGYTFGSGTRLTVV.